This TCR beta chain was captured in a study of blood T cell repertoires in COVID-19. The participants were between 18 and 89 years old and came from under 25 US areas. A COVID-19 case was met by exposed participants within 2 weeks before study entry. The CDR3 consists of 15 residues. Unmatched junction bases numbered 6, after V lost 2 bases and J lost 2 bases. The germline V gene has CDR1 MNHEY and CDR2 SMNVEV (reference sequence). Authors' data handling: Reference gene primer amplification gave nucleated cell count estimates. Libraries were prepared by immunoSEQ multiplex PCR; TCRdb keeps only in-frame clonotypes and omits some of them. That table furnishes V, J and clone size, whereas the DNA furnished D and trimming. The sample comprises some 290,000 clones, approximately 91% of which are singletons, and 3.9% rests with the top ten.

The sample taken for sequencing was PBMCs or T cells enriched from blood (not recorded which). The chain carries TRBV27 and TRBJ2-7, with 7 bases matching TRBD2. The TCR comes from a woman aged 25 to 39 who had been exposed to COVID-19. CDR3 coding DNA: TGTGCCAGCAGTTTAAGGGCGGGGAGGGCCTACGAGCAGTACTTC. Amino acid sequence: CASSLRAGRAYEQYF.